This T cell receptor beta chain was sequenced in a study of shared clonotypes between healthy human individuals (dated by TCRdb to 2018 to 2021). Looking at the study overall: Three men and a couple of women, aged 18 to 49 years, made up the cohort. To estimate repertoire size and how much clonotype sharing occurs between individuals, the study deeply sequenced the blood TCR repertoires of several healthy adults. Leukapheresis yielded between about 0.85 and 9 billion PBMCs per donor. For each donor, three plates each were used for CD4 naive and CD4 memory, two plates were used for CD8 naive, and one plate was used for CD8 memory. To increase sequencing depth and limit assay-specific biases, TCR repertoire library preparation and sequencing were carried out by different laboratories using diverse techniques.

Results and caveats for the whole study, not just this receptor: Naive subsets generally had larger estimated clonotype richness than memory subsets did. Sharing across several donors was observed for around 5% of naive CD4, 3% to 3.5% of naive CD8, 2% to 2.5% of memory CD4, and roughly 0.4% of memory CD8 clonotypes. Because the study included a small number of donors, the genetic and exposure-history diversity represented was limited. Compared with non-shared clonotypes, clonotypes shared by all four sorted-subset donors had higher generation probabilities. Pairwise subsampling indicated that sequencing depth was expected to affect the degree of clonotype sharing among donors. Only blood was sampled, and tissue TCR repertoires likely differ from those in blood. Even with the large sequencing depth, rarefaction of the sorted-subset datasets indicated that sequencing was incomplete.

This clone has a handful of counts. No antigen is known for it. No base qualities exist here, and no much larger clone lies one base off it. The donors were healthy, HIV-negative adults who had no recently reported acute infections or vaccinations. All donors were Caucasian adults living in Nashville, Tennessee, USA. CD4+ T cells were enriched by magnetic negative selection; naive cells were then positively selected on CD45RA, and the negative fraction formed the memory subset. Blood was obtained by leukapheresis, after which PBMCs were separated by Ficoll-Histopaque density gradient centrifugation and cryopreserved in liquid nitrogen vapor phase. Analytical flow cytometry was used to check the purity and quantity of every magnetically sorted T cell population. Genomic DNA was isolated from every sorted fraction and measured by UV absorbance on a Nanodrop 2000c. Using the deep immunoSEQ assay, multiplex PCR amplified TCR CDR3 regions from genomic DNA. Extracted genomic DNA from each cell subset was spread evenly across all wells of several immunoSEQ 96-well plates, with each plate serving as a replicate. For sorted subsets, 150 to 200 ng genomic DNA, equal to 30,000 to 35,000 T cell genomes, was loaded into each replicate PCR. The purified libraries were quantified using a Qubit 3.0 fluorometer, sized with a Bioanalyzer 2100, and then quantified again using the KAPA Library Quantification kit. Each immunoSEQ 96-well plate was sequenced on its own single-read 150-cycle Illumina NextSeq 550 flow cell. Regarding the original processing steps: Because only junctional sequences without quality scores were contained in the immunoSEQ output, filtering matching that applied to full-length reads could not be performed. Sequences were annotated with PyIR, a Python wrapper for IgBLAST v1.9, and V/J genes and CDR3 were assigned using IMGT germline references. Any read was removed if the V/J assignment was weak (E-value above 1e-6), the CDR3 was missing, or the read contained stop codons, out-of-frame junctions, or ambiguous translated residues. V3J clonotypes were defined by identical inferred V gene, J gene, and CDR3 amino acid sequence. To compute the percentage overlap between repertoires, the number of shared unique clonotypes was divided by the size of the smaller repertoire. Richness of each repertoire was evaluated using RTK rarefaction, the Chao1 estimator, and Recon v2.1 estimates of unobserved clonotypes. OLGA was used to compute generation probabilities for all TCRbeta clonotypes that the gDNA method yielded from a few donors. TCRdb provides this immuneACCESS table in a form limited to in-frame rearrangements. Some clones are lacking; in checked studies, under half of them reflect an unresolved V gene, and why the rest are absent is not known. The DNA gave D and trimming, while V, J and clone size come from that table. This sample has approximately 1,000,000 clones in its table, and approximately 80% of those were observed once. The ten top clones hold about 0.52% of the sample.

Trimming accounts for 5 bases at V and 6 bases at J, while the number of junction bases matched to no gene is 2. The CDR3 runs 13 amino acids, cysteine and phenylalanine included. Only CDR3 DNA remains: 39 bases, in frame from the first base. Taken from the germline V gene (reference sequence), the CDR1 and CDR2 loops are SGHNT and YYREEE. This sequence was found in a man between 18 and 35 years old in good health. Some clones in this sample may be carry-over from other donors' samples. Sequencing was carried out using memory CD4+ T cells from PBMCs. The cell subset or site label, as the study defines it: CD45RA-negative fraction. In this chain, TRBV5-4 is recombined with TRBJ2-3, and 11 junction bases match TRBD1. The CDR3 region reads CASRRDRGDTQYF. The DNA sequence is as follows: TGTGCCAGCAGACGGGACAGGGGGGATACGCAGTATTTT.